These 26 T cell receptor beta chains originate from one sample sequenced in a study of T cell clonotyping in hematopoietic cell transplantation. TCRdb keeps only in-frame clones here, not all; method: immunoSEQ multiplex PCR. The sample records around 9,000 clones, about 79% being singletons. The sequences come from peripheral blood mononuclear cells, collected 180 days after allogeneic stem cell transplant. Receptor source: a female patient aged 50-59 years who had an allogeneic stem cell transplant from a related donor, so the T cells may come from the graft donor. Some clones in this sample may be carry-over from other donors' samples.

Of note for this clone: One end of the junction is discordant with germline, which a read error may explain. The rearrangement joins TRBV5-1 to TRBJ1-1; 7 nucleotides align to TRBD1. The germline V gene encodes CDR1 SGHRS and CDR2 YFSETQ. The CDR3 runs to 13 residues. CDR3 sequence (DNA): TGCGCCAGCAGCGCGACAGGGAACTCTGAAGCTTTCTTT. As protein: CASSATGNSEAFF.

The chain carries TRBV19 and TRBJ2-7; 9 bases align to TRBD2. Trimming at V came to 4 bases and at J to 0 bases, leaving 1 base not matched to a gene. This CDR3 spans 14 amino acids. Germline CDR1 reads LNHDA; CDR2 reads SQIVND (reference sequence). In DNA form, the CDR3 reads TGTGCCAGTAGTAGCGGGGGGGGCTCCTACGAGCAGTACTTC. Protein product: CASSSGGGSYEQYF.

The chain uses TRBV7-9 and TRBJ2-7, with 7 positions matching TRBD1. Germline V gene sequence: CDR1 SEHNR, CDR2 FQNEAQ (reference sequence). This CDR3 comprises 15 residues. V was pared by 5 bases and J by 3 bases, with 10 bases of the junction left unmatched. CDR3 residues: CASSLSVGGIYEQYF. CDR3 in DNA: TGTGCCAGCAGCCTATCGGTAGGGGGCATCTACGAGCAGTACTTC. Full variable domain (outside the CDR3, taken from reference TRBV7-9 and TRBJ2-7): DTGVSQNPRHKITKRGQNVTFRCDPISEHNRLYWYRQTLGQGPEFLTYFQNEAQLEKSRLLSDRFSAERPKGSFSTLEIQRTEQGDSAMYLCASSLSVGGIYEQYFGPGTRLTVT.

This chain joins TRBV7-2 and TRBJ2-3, with a possible D match to TRBD1 (9 bases). V lost 5 bases and J lost 8, with 23 bases in between. The CDR3 totals 16 residues. Germline V gene data show CDR1 as SGHTA and CDR2 as FQGNSA. DNA of the CDR3: TGTGCCAGCAGCCCTCCCGGGACAGGGACTAGAAGTACGCAGTATTTT. It specifies CASSPPGTGTRSTQYF.

This clone was observed once. The chain has TRBV5-1 and TRBJ1-2; possible D gene TRBD1, 5 bases. The germline gives CDR1 SGHRS, CDR2 YFSETQ. Trimming pared 0 bases from V and 0 bases from J, leaving 9 bases between. The CDR3 has 15 amino acids. CDR3 nucleotides: TGCGCCAGCAGCTTGGCAGGGACTTCTAACTATGGCTACACCTTC. It codes for CASSLAGTSNYGYTF. The full variable domain, its missing parts supplied by reference TRBV5-1 and TRBJ1-2, is KAGVTQTPRYLIKTRGQQVTLSCSPISGHRSVSWYQQTPGQGLQFLFEYFSETQRNKGNFPGRFSGRQFSNSRSEMNVSTLELGDSALYLCASSLAGTSNYGYTFGSGTRLTVV.

V gene TRBV7-9 combines with J gene TRBJ1-4; 7 bases map to TRBD1. The CDR3 loop spans 15 amino acids. The V gene end was trimmed by 5 bases and the J gene end by 4 bases; junction bases not matched to a gene: 7. CDR1 is SEHNR and CDR2 is FQNEAQ in the germline V gene (reference sequence). The CDR3 DNA sequence: TGTGCCAGCAGCCCGGGGGACAGCCGTAATGAAAAACTGTTTTTT. Amino acid sequence: CASSPGDSRNEKLFF.

V usage is TRBV7-6 and J usage is TRBJ1-4, with D possibly being TRBD1 (5 bases). The ends were cut back, 4 bases at V and 10 bases at J, with 16 bases in the middle. The CDR3 covers 14 residues. Germline CDR1 SGHVS, CDR2 FNYEAQ. CDR3 sequence (DNA): TGTGCCAGCAGCTCGGGACGGGGAGAGGTAAAACTGTTTTTT. This codes for CASSSGRGEVKLFF. The whole variable domain, filled in from reference TRBV7-6 and TRBJ1-4, reads GAGVSQSPRYKVTKRGQDVALRCDPISGHVSLYWYRQALGQGPEFLTYFNYEAQQDKSGLPNDRFSAERPEGSISTLTIQRTEQRDSAMYRCASSSGRGEVKLFFGSGTQLSVL.

This chain connects TRBV11-2 to TRBJ2-7, with no clear D. V shed 5 bases and J shed 3 bases, with 26 bases lying between them. Germline V gene lookup returns CDR1 SGHAT and CDR2 FQNNGV. The CDR3 contains 18 residues. The CDR3 DNA is TGTGCCAGCAGCCCCGTTTTTGGGCGGACCCAAATCAGCTACGAGCAGTACTTC. Translation gives CASSPVFGRTQISYEQYF.

This chain uses TRBV19 with TRBJ2-7; a weak D match, TRBD1 (5 bases). The CDR3 extends over 15 amino acids. The V end was cut by 0 bases, the J end by 0 bases, with 9 bases between. Germline V CDR1 and CDR2: LNHDA, SQIVND (reference sequence). The chain's CDR3 is CASSIDRVYSYEQYF. As DNA, the CDR3 is TGTGCCAGTAGTATAGACAGGGTCTACTCCTACGAGCAGTACTTC.

The rearrangement links TRBV5-1 to TRBJ2-7; TRBD1 aligns across 10 bases. J lost 5 bases, V lost 4 bases, and 12 bases had no gene match. Germline-derived CDR1 and CDR2 are SGHRS and YFSETQ. This CDR3 region has 16 residues. The CDR3 loop reads CASSGRTGGIFDEQYF. The CDR3 DNA sequence: TGCGCCAGCAGCGGAAGGACAGGGGGGATTTTCGACGAGCAGTACTTC.

The V and J genes are TRBV27 and TRBJ1-5; no clear D gene. The CDR3 consists of 16 residues. The germline V and J ends were trimmed by 2 bases and 2 bases, with 13 bases remaining between them. CDR1 is MNHEY, CDR2 SMNVEV, per germline (reference sequence). Here the CDR3 reads CASSLQWGLGNQPQHF. DNA for the CDR3: TGTGCCAGCAGTTTACAATGGGGTTTGGGCAATCAGCCCCAGCATTTT.

The CDR3 loop reads CASSSRTGDGANVLTF. CDR3 nucleotides: TGCGCCAGCAGCTCGCGGACAGGGGACGGGGCCAACGTCCTGACTTTC. The chain employs TRBV5-1 and TRBJ2-6, with TRBD1 matching 9 bases. Germline V lookup: CDR1 SGHRS, CDR2 YFSETQ. The CDR3 contains 16 residues. The V gene end was trimmed by 3 bases and the J gene end by 4 bases; junction bases not matched to a gene: 5.

This rearrangement joins TRBV2 to TRBJ1-1; possibly TRBD1 for D (5 bases). Germline lookup yields CDR1 SNHLY and CDR2 FYNNEI. Trimming cost V 8 bases and J 0 bases, with 10 bases left between them. The CDR3 has 13 residues. As DNA, the CDR3 is TGTGCCAGCTTAAGGGGACTGAACACTGAAGCTTTCTTT. It codes for CASLRGLNTEAFF.

The V and J genes are TRBV6-6 and TRBJ2-7; no clear D. The germline V gene encodes CDR1 MNHNY and CDR2 SVGAGI (reference sequence). CDR3 length equals 15 residues. The V and J ends lost 6 bases and 3 bases respectively, with 18 bases between them. The CDR3 region is CASSPSASEFYEQYF. The CDR3 DNA reads TGTGCCAGCAGCCCTAGTGCGAGCGAATTCTACGAGCAGTACTTC.

CDR3 amino acids: CASSLEAGSGQPQHF. The CDR3 DNA reads as TGTGCCAGCAGCTTAGAAGCCGGATCTGGGCAGCCCCAGCATTTT. The V and J genes are TRBV7-9 and TRBJ1-5; no clear D gene. Germline loops: CDR1 SEHNR, CDR2 FQNEAQ (reference sequence). Trimming removed 1 base from V and 7 bases from J, with 14 bases in between. The CDR3 length is 15 residues.

The chain carries TRBV7-2 and TRBJ2-3; D possibly corresponds to TRBD2 (7 bases). With 5 bases removed from V and 6 bases from J, the gap between germline ends came to 18 bases. The V gene's germline CDR1 is SGHTA and CDR2 FQGNSA. CDR3 length: 15 residues. The CDR3 loop is CASSAVGGGGDTQYF. The CDR3, as DNA: TGTGCCAGCAGCGCAGTGGGGGGCGGGGGCGATACGCAGTATTTT.

The chain joins TRBV6-5 to TRBJ1-6, with unresolved D. Trimming took off 5 bases at V and 5 bases at J, with 10 bases between the two ends. The V gene's germline CDR1 is MNHEY and CDR2 SVGAGI. This CDR3 has 14 amino acids. This chain's CDR3 is CASSRGRNNSPLHF. As DNA, the CDR3 is TGTGCCAGCAGTCGAGGACGGAATAATTCACCCCTCCACTTT.

The chain couples TRBV5-1 to TRBJ1-3; possible D gene TRBD1, 5 bases. Germline V gene sequence: CDR1 SGHRS, CDR2 YFSETQ. V lost 0 bases and J 2 bases, leaving 9 bases between the germline ends. The CDR3 spans 15 residues. CDR3 protein: CASSLVRAAGNTIYF. The CDR3 DNA reads TGCGCCAGCAGCTTGGTCAGGGCGGCTGGAAACACCATATATTTT.

The chain carries TRBV5-1 and TRBJ2-7; 10 positions agree with TRBD1. This CDR3 contains 13 residues. V shed 3 bases, J shed 5 bases, and the junction held 2 bases outside the gene matches. Germline values: CDR1 SGHRS, CDR2 YFSETQ. The CDR3 bases are TGCGCCAGCAGCTCCGGGACAGGGGACGAGCAGTACTTC. It yields the protein CASSSGTGDEQYF.

This chain connects TRBV7-2 to TRBJ1-2; no firm D call. Germline CDR1 and CDR2: SGHTA and FQGNSA. This CDR3 spans 13 amino acids. Trimming took 5 bases from V and 4 from J, leaving 11 bases between them. In nucleotides, the CDR3 is TGTGCCAGCAGCCCTGCGCGGGCCTATGGCTACACCTTC. It translates to CASSPARAYGYTF.

This clone has just one count. This chain joins TRBV6-5 and TRBJ1-1; no reliable D call. The germline V gene encodes CDR1 MNHEY and CDR2 SVGAGI. The CDR3 consists of 13 residues. Trimming left V 5 bases short and J 7 bases short, with 14 bases between. CDR3 bases: TGTGCCAGCAGTCAGACAAGGCAAAGTGAAGCTTTCTTT. This codes for CASSQTRQSEAFF.

The J gene is TRBJ1-1, the V gene TRBV6-4; a possible D gene is TRBD1 (6 bases). V dropped 0 bases and J dropped 5 bases, with 10 bases sitting between them. From germline, CDR1 is MRHNA and CDR2 SNTAGT. The CDR3 length is 14 residues. The chain's CDR3 is CASSDSIGGTEAFF. Here the CDR3 DNA reads TGTGCCAGCAGTGACTCGATAGGGGGGACTGAAGCTTTCTTT.

The V and J genes are TRBV2 and TRBJ2-5, with 8 bases identical to TRBD1. J was trimmed by 0 bases and V by 6 bases; bases with no gene match: 6. The CDR3 is made up of 15 amino acids. The germline gives CDR1 SNHLY, CDR2 FYNNEI. The CDR3 coding sequence is TGTGCCAGCAGGAGGGCGACAGGGGACCAAGAGACCCAGTACTTC. Protein product: CASRRATGDQETQYF.

This rearrangement joins TRBV30 to TRBJ1-2; D is undetermined. V dropped 5 bases and J dropped 8 bases, with 12 bases sitting between them. CDR3 length: 11 amino acids. Germline CDR1 and CDR2: GTSNPN and SVGIG (reference sequence). The CDR3 nucleotides read TGTGCCTGGCCGACGGACGACGGCTACACCTTC. Protein: CAWPTDDGYTF.

This clone was seen a few times. The rearrangement joins TRBV6-6 to TRBJ1-2; 9 nucleotides match TRBD1. The germline CDR1 and CDR2 sequences are MNHNY and SVGAGI (reference sequence). V was clipped by 6 bases and J by 3 bases; unmatched bases: 8. This CDR3 comprises 15 residues. The DNA for the CDR3 is TGTGCCAGCAGCCAGGGACAGGGAACCTACTATGGCTACACCTTC. Translated: CASSQGQGTYYGYTF.

This chain links TRBV5-6 with TRBJ1-6, with 8 bases fitting TRBD1. The CDR3 has 16 residues. V trimming: 4 bases; J trimming: 5 bases; junction bases outside the gene matches: 8. Germline values: CDR1 SGHDT, CDR2 YYEEEE. The CDR3: CASSPPWTGNNSPLHF. The CDR3 DNA reads as TGTGCCAGCAGCCCGCCCTGGACAGGGAATAATTCACCCCTCCACTTT.